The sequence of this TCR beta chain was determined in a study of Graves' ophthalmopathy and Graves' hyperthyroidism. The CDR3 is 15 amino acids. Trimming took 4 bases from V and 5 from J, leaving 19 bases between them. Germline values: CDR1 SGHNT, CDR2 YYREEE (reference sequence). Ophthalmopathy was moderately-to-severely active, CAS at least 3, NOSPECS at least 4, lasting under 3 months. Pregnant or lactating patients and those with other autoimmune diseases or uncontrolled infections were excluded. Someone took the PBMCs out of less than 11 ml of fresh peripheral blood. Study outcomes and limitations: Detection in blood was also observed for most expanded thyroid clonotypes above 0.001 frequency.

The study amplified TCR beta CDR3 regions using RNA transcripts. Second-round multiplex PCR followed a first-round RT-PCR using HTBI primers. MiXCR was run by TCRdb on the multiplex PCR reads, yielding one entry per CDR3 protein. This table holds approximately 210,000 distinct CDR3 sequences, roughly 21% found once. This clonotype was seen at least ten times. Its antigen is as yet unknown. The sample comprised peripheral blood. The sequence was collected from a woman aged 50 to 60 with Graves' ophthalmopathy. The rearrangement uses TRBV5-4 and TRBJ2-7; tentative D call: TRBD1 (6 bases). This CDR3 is CASSGTSRGGNEQYF. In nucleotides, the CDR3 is TGTGCCAGCAGCGGGACCTCCAGAGGGGGTAACGAGCAGTACTTC.